What follows are 14 T cell receptor beta chains derived from one specimen sequenced in a study of beta chain features in type 1 diabetes. The antigens for these receptors are not known. Of the isolated RNA, all was reverse transcribed, and so the sequenced material was expressed TCRB transcripts. Data came from immunoSEQ multiplex PCR; TCRdb stores just in-frame clones and leaves some out. This table has tens of thousands of clones, approximately 69% appearing once. Study-wide findings and caveats: All four CD4+ subsets of Type 1 diabetes patients contained TCRB CDR3s that were moderately but significantly shorter.

The sample comprised Tregs from blood. The receptors were sampled from a man aged 18 to 35 with type 1 diabetes.

This clone was seen only once. This chain uses TRBV10-1 with TRBJ2-3; perhaps TRBD1 as D (6 bases). The germline V gene has CDR1 WNHNN and CDR2 SYGVQD (reference sequence). V lost 8 bases, J lost 1 base, and 10 bases lay in between. The CDR3 length is 13 residues. DNA for the CDR3: TGCGCCAGCGCCAGGGGCCGCACAGATACGCAGTATTTT. Encoded protein: CASARGRTDTQYF.

The V gene is TRBV5-1, the J gene TRBJ1-2; 7 bases are shared with TRBD1. With V trimmed by 3 bases and J by 5 bases, 19 bases remained unmatched. The CDR3 sequence is 18 residues long. Germline CDR1 is SGHRS and CDR2 is YFSETQ. CDR3 bases: TGCGCCAGCAGCTCTTCCGGGACAGTTGGCGGCGGGCAATATGGCTACACCTTC. The encoded protein is CASSSSGTVGGGQYGYTF.

J is TRBJ2-1 and V is TRBV27, with TRBD2 identical over 10 bases. The ends lost 5 bases at V and 3 bases at J; junction bases unmatched: 4. CDR3 length: 15 residues. Germline V gives CDR1 MNHEY, CDR2 SMNVEV (reference sequence). The CDR3 sequence is CASSPLAGGYNEQFF. CDR3 bases: TGTGCCAGCAGTCCCTTAGCGGGGGGCTACAATGAGCAGTTCTTC.

The gene calls are TRBV2 and TRBJ1-5; D not certain. Germline V gene lookup returns CDR1 SNHLY and CDR2 FYNNEI. This CDR3 contains 13 residues. The V end lost 8 bases, the J end lost 6 bases, and 14 bases lay between the germline ends. The CDR3: CASCTEFGQPQHF. The CDR3 DNA sequence: TGTGCCAGCTGCACAGAATTCGGTCAGCCCCAGCATTTT.

This clone showed up just once. This chain links TRBV6-5 with TRBJ2-6, with D unresolved. V was trimmed by 3 bases and J by 1 base, leaving 7 bases between them. The CDR3 extends over 15 amino acids. CDR1 is MNHEY and CDR2 is SVGAGI in the germline V gene. DNA for the CDR3: TGTGCCAGCAGTTATAAGCGTTCTGGGGCCAACGTCCTGACTTTC. Protein sequence: CASSYKRSGANVLTF.

This clone was picked up a small number of times. The chain is built from TRBV9 and TRBJ2-1, with 14 bases fitting TRBD2. The junction had 7 bases not matched to a gene; V was cut back by 0 bases and J by 2 bases. The CDR3 covers 19 residues. Germline V gene lookup returns CDR1 SGDLS and CDR2 YYNGEE. CDR3 DNA sequence: TGTGCCAGCAGCGTAGGGGGGACTAGCGGGAGCTTCCCCTACAATGAGCAGTTCTTC. Translated: CASSVGGTSGSFPYNEQFF. Drawing the rest from reference TRBV9 and TRBJ2-1, the complete variable domain is DSGVTQTPKHLITATGQRVTLRCSPRSGDLSVYWYQQSLDQGLQFLIQYYNGEERAKGNILERFSAQQFPDLHSELNLSSLELGDSALYFCASSVGGTSGSFPYNEQFFGPGTRLTVL.

The genes are TRBV6-1 and TRBJ1-6; 10 bases are a match to TRBD1. The germline V gene encodes CDR1 MNHNS and CDR2 SASEGT. V lost 3 bases to trimming and J lost 5 bases; unmatched junction nucleotides: 7. This CDR3 spans 17 amino acids. CDR3 DNA: TGTGCCAGCAGTGAGACAGGGGGCGCTTACCATAATTCACCCCTCCACTTT. Translating gives CASSETGGAYHNSPLHF.

This rearrangement joins TRBV6-5 to TRBJ2-2; unclear D gene. V was pared by 0 bases and J by 7 bases, with 12 bases between. The germline V gene encodes CDR1 MNHEY and CDR2 SVGAGI. The CDR3 length is 15 residues. CDR3 in DNA: TGTGCCAGCAGTTACTCGATTTTACTACTCGGGGAGCTGTTTTTT. This translates into CASSYSILLLGELFF.

V gene TRBV7-6 combines with J gene TRBJ1-1; 8 nucleotides line up with TRBD1. The germline CDR1 and CDR2 sequences are SGHVS and FNYEAQ. Unmatched junction bases numbered 9, after V lost 5 bases and J lost 7 bases. This CDR3 has 14 amino acids. The CDR3 DNA reads TGTGCCAGCAGCCCCTACTCAGGGGGCGGTGAAGCTTTCTTT. Encoded protein: CASSPYSGGGEAFF.

This clone was counted a single time. The J gene is TRBJ1-3, the V gene TRBV30; D is ambiguous. CDR1 GTSNPN and CDR2 SVGIG come from the germline V gene (reference sequence). V was pared by 6 bases and J by 3 bases, with 15 bases between. There are 14 residues in the CDR3. CDR3: CACREALYGNTIYF. CDR3 sequence (DNA): TGTGCCTGCCGGGAGGCCTTATATGGAAACACCATATATTTT.

The table lists this clone with a few counts. This sequence joins TRBV18 and TRBJ2-1, with 9 bases matching TRBD2. Germline loops: CDR1 KGHSH, CDR2 LQKENI. Trimming removed 6 bases from V and 10 bases from J; junction bases left unmatched: 19. This CDR3 is built from 17 residues. CDR3 residues: CASSPRSISGSSPEQFF. The CDR3, as DNA: TGTGCCAGCTCCCCCCGCTCCATTAGCGGGAGTTCTCCCGAGCAGTTCTTC.

V gene TRBV29-1 combines with J gene TRBJ2-5; 8 bases are shared with TRBD1. With 4 bases clipped from V and 5 bases from J, the junction kept 6 bases outside the gene matches. There are 13 residues in the CDR3. Germline values: CDR1 SQVTM, CDR2 ANQGSEA. The CDR3 bases are TGCAGCGTTGTGGTCAGGGGGCCGGAGACCCAGTACTTC. Translated, it gives CSVVVRGPETQYF.

The chain carries TRBV10-3 and TRBJ2-6; 9 bases map to TRBD2. CDR3 length: 17 residues. V lost 4 bases, J lost 0 bases, and 4 bases stayed unmatched. Per germline, CDR1 ENHRY and CDR2 SYGVKD. The CDR3 loop is CAISGSSGSSGANVLTF. The DNA for the CDR3 is TGTGCCATCAGTGGTAGTAGCGGGAGCTCTGGGGCCAACGTCCTGACTTTC.

This clone occurred a few times. V gene TRBV29-1 combines with J gene TRBJ2-7, with 7 bases aligning to TRBD1. This CDR3 has 15 amino acids. The germline V gene has CDR1 SQVTM and CDR2 ANQGSEA. V dropped 6 bases and J dropped 5; count of bases not matched to a gene: 16. The CDR3 loop reads CSVLTYRGGGNEQYF. In nucleotides, the CDR3 is TGCAGCGTGTTAACCTACAGGGGCGGAGGAAACGAGCAGTACTTC.